The entry that follows covers one TCR beta chain sequence. Its antigen remains unidentified. Using immunoSEQ multiplex PCR, the repertoire was profiled, and TCRdb retains in-frame clones only, with some absent. The data show tens of thousands of clones, 76% seen once. This sample was included in a study of radiotherapy plus CTLA-4 blockade in lung cancer. Study in general: For 18% of patients, objective responses occurred, and around 34% had disease control. Points from the study as a whole: Tumor-derived TCR clones expanded in blood after radiotherapy plus ipilimumab.

This CDR3 region has 15 residues. V lost 4 bases and J 3 bases, leaving 16 bases between the germline ends. Germline values: CDR1 SGHTA, CDR2 FQGNSA. Chemo-refractory metastatic non-small-cell lung cancer patients were treated with focal radiation plus CTLA-4 blockade with ipilimumab. The rearrangement links TRBV7-2 to TRBJ2-7, with D uncertain. The specimen comprised peripheral blood, sampled from a patient treated with radiotherapy plus ipilimumab. The clonotype originates from a human donor with non-small cell lung cancer who had stable disease on radiotherapy plus ipilimumab. The CDR3 region has the DNA TGTGCCAGCAGCTACGAGGCGCTCAGAGTCTACGAGCAGTACTTC. Translated: CASSYEALRVYEQYF.